The rows below give T cell receptor beta chains drawn from one sample of a study of regulatory T cells in long-lasting Graves disease. In TCRdb, the multiplex PCR reads were re-called with MiXCR into one record per CDR3 protein. This sample yields about 290,000 distinct CDR3 sequences, of which approximately 20% are seen a single time; 56% belongs to the top ten. Source: peripheral blood mononuclear cells (PBMCs), taken when the disease was refractory, from a patient treated with antithyroid drugs. These receptors all come from a female donor with Graves disease. Each CDR3 is given without its conserved first and last residue. D genes are given only for firm matches.

TRBJ2-2	TRBV15	-	ATSSGGYTGELF
TRBJ2-2	TRBV9	-	ASSVAINTGELF
TRBJ2-5	TRBV3-1	TRBD2	ASSQGTPAGRETQY
TRBJ2-7	TRBV30	TRBD1	AFSRDRVEQY
TRBJ2-7	TRBV6-1	-	ASRTPSSSYEQY
TRBJ1-6	TRBV7-9	TRBD1	ASSWDSGGGSPLH
TRBJ2-7	TRBV20-1	-	SSWDGSSYEQY
TRBJ2-2	TRBV6-5	-	ASSYTRSGELF
TRBJ2-7	TRBV12-3/TRBV12-4	-	ASSIVGEQY
TRBJ2-5	TRBV6-5	TRBD2	ASSSRPPRRLAYQETQY
TRBJ2-3	TRBV7-2	-	ASSFLANTDTQY
TRBJ2-7	TRBV5-8	-	ASSTTGGYYEQY
TRBJ2-1	TRBV11-2	-	ASSTLTSNNEQF
TRBJ2-7	TRBV9	-	ASSHLTSGGEQY
TRBJ2-2	TRBV19	TRBD2	ASSPFPGTSGSNTGELF
TRBJ2-5	TRBV24-1	TRBD1	ATSDRARETQY
TRBJ1-2	TRBV19	-	ASSSYRDNLLYGYT
TRBJ1-1	TRBV25-1	-	ASSARPGYTEAF
TRBJ2-7	TRBV6-2/TRBV6-3	TRBD2	ASTTSGESAGWKQY
TRBJ1-4	TRBV11-2	-	ASSLYGSEKLF